One sample yielded the 29 T cell receptor beta chains listed below, sequenced in a study of beta chain features in type 1 diabetes. As every portion of the isolated RNA was reverse transcribed, the sequencing read expressed TCRB transcripts. Assay: immunoSEQ multiplex PCR; the TCRdb copy retains only in-frame clones and omits some. The sample shows about 230,000 clones, 9.6% of them seen only once. Specimen: naive CD4+ T cells from blood. The receptors stem from a woman in her late teens or twenties in good health.

The chain joins TRBV7-9 to TRBJ1-2, with D tentatively TRBD1 (6 bases). This CDR3 comprises 13 residues. Trimming took 5 bases from V and 6 from J, leaving 13 bases between them. CDR1 SEHNR and CDR2 FQNEAQ come from the germline V gene (reference sequence). The CDR3 sequence: CASSPGQPNGYTF. In nucleotides, the CDR3 is TGTGCCAGCAGCCCCGGACAGCCTAATGGCTACACCTTC.

Only a few counts were recorded for this clone. The chain employs TRBV9 and TRBJ2-1; 7 nucleotides match TRBD2. CDR3 length: 15 residues. Germline V gives CDR1 SGDLS, CDR2 YYNGEE. V lost 3 bases, J lost 0 bases, and 3 bases stayed unmatched. The CDR3 here is CASSATSASYNEQFF. CDR3 DNA sequence: TGTGCCAGCAGCGCCACTAGCGCCTCCTACAATGAGCAGTTCTTC. Looking up the rest from reference TRBV9 and TRBJ2-1 gives the full variable domain: DSGVTQTPKHLITATGQRVTLRCSPRSGDLSVYWYQQSLDQGLQFLIQYYNGEERAKGNILERFSAQQFPDLHSELNLSSLELGDSALYFCASSATSASYNEQFFGPGTRLTVL.

The V and J genes are TRBV30 and TRBJ1-1, with D possibly being TRBD1 (5 bases). The ends were cut back, 3 bases at V and 11 bases at J, with 22 bases in the middle. This CDR3 is built from 14 residues. Germline CDR1 and CDR2: GTSNPN and SVGIG (reference sequence). CDR3 sequence (DNA): TGTGCCTGGAGACGCCCCGGGGACGGGGGTCGGGCTTTCTTT. Translated: CAWRRPGDGGRAFF.

The genes are TRBV18 and TRBJ1-5; 9 nucleotides align to TRBD1. CDR3 length: 16 amino acids. V trimming: 6 bases; J trimming: 0 bases; junction bases outside the gene matches: 6. Germline lookup yields CDR1 KGHSH and CDR2 LQKENI. CDR3 residues: CASSTGTGYSNQPQHF. DNA for the CDR3: TGTGCCAGCTCGACCGGGACAGGGTATAGCAATCAGCCCCAGCATTTT.

The chain employs TRBV5-1 and TRBJ2-7; D possibly corresponds to TRBD1 (6 bases). CDR1 and CDR2 from the germline V gene are SGHRS and YFSETQ. Trimming removed 0 bases at V and 0 bases at J, with 10 bases between. The CDR3 length is 15 residues. The CDR3, as DNA: TGCGCCAGCAGCTTGGGGGACATTTTCTCCTACGAGCAGTACTTC. Protein: CASSLGDIFSYEQYF.

This clone came up many times. V is TRBV30 and J is TRBJ1-1; no clear D gene. The CDR3 totals 14 residues. With 0 bases removed from V and 1 base from J, the gap between germline ends came to 9 bases. CDR1 and CDR2 from the germline V gene are GTSNPN and SVGIG (reference sequence). Here the CDR3 DNA reads TGTGCCTGGAGTGTTCACAGTCCGAACACTGAAGCTTTCTTT. This gives the protein CAWSVHSPNTEAFF.

This clone has a handful of counts. This chain joins TRBV19 and TRBJ2-1; maybe TRBD1 (6 bases). Trimming stripped 6 bases from V and 9 bases from J, with 15 bases between. This CDR3 has 13 residues. Germline V CDR1 and CDR2: LNHDA, SQIVND (reference sequence). The DNA for the CDR3 is TGTGCCAGTAGCACAGACAGGTGGTCTGAGCAGTTCTTC. Encoded protein: CASSTDRWSEQFF. Based on the CDR3 plus reference TRBV19 and TRBJ2-1, the full variable domain is DGGITQSPKYLFRKEGQNVTLSCEQNLNHDAMYWYRQDPGQGLRLIYYSQIVNDFQKGDIAEGYSVSREKKESFPLTVTSAQKNPTAFYLCASSTDRWSEQFFGPGTRLTVL.

In its sample, this clone was seen a few times. The chain links TRBV28 to TRBJ1-6; D is ambiguous. CDR3 size: 13 residues. The germline gives CDR1 MDHEN, CDR2 SYDVKM. The V end was cut by 8 bases, the J end by 5 bases, with 10 bases between. Written as DNA, the CDR3 is TGTGCCAGCCAGCTCCAGGATAATTCACCCCTCCACTTT. Translation gives CASQLQDNSPLHF.

This clone has a handful of counts. V usage is TRBV7-3 and J usage is TRBJ1-6, with D possibly matching TRBD1 (6 bases). From germline, CDR1 is SGHTA and CDR2 FQGTGA. The CDR3 covers 14 residues. V lost 5 bases to trimming and J lost 8 bases, with 13 bases between them. The CDR3 bases are TGTGCCAGCAGCCCAAGGGGGGGGGATTCACCCCTCCACTTT. This gives the protein CASSPRGGDSPLHF.

This chain joins TRBV25-1 and TRBJ2-7; 7 nucleotides agree with TRBD1. This CDR3 region has 15 residues. V dropped 3 bases and J dropped 4; count of bases not matched to a gene: 9. The V gene's germline CDR1 is MGHDK and CDR2 SYGVNS. This CDR3 is CASSDPGQATYEQYF. CDR3 nucleotides: TGTGCCAGCAGTGACCCTGGACAGGCCACATACGAGCAGTACTTC.

This clone was seen a few times. This chain connects TRBV7-2 to TRBJ2-3, with 8 nucleotides matching TRBD2. The CDR3 has 17 residues. The germline CDR1 and CDR2 sequences are SGHTA and FQGNSA. With 5 bases clipped from V and 4 bases from J, the junction kept 14 bases outside the gene matches. The CDR3 here is CASSASLSGSVADTQYF. As DNA, the CDR3 is TGTGCCAGCAGCGCCTCATTGAGCGGGAGTGTGGCAGATACGCAGTATTTT.

The chain employs TRBV19 and TRBJ2-5, with D unresolved. The V gene lost 5 bases and the J gene lost 1 base, with 14 bases spanning the gap. CDR1 and CDR2 from the germline V gene are LNHDA and SQIVND (reference sequence). The CDR3 has 15 amino acids. CDR3 DNA sequence: TGTGCCAGTAGTTCCACTACCGGAACCCAAGAGACCCAGTACTTC. Encoded protein: CASSSTTGTQETQYF.

This clone was seen a handful of times. The genes are TRBV6-1 and TRBJ1-1; unclear D gene. Germline assignment: CDR1 MNHNS and CDR2 SASEGT. V lost 4 bases and J 1 base, leaving 10 bases between the germline ends. This CDR3 has 14 amino acids. DNA of the CDR3: TGTGCCAGCAGTGTAGGCAGGCAGAACACTGAAGCTTTCTTT. Translated: CASSVGRQNTEAFF.

The gene calls are TRBV19 and TRBJ2-1, with 7 bases matching TRBD2. Losses at the gene ends were 7 bases for V and 7 bases for J; bases not matched to a gene: 4. Per germline, CDR1 LNHDA and CDR2 SQIVND (reference sequence). The CDR3 is 12 residues long. CDR3 residues: CASTRSGNEQFF. The CDR3 coding sequence is TGTGCCAGTACCCGTAGCGGGAATGAGCAGTTCTTC.

In its sample, this clone was seen a few times. This chain joins TRBV29-1 and TRBJ1-1; D not certain. Germline loops: CDR1 SQVTM, CDR2 ANQGSEA. V lost 0 bases and J lost 3, with 17 bases in between. This CDR3 region has 16 residues. The CDR3 loop is CSVEDLPGVTDTEAFF. In DNA, the CDR3 is TGCAGCGTTGAAGATCTTCCGGGAGTGACGGACACTGAAGCTTTCTTT.

The rearrangement joins TRBV5-1 to TRBJ2-1; 7 bases match TRBD1. The CDR3 sequence is 14 residues long. Germline-derived CDR1 and CDR2 are SGHRS and YFSETQ. The V and J ends lost 6 bases and 2 bases, in that order; junction bases with no gene match: 5. The CDR3 here is CASNPGQPYNEQFF. The CDR3, as DNA: TGCGCCAGCAATCCGGGACAGCCCTACAATGAGCAGTTCTTC.

This clone was seen more than once but under ten times. The V and J genes are TRBV6-1 and TRBJ2-5; possibly TRBD2 for D (6 bases). The CDR3 consists of 14 residues. The V gene lost 2 bases and the J gene lost 5 bases, with 12 bases spanning the gap. Germline V CDR1 and CDR2: MNHNS, SASEGT. The CDR3, as DNA: TGTGCCAGCAGTGAACGGGGGATAGGGGAGACCCAGTACTTC. Residues: CASSERGIGETQYF.

The chain joins TRBV28 to TRBJ1-1; D is uncertain. Germline CDR1 reads MDHEN; CDR2 reads SYDVKM. Deletions cut 5 bases from V and 1 base from J, with 8 bases between. The length of the CDR3 is 13 residues. The CDR3 loop reads CASSQSRNTEAFF. The DNA of the CDR3 is TGTGCCAGCAGTCAATCCAGGAACACTGAAGCTTTCTTT.

The gene calls are TRBV5-4 and TRBJ2-6; 10 bases map to TRBD2. The CDR3 contains 20 residues. The V gene end was trimmed by 5 bases and the J gene end by 0 bases; junction bases not matched to a gene: 14. CDR1 SGHNT and CDR2 YYREEE come from the germline V gene (reference sequence). The CDR3 DNA reads TGTGCCAGCAGGCACGGAGCTAGCGGGAGTCCTAGCTCTGGGGCCAACGTCCTGACTTTC. This encodes CASRHGASGSPSSGANVLTF.

The chain uses TRBV7-9 and TRBJ1-2; D might be TRBD1 (6 bases). CDR3 length: 13 residues. V was pared by 10 bases and J by 8 bases, with 20 bases between. Germline V gene lookup returns CDR1 SEHNR and CDR2 FQNEAQ (reference sequence). The CDR3 DNA follows: TGTGCCAACAATCGGGGGGCGTCGGGCGGCTACACCTTC. Protein sequence: CANNRGASGGYTF. Complete variable domain (other parts from reference TRBV7-9 and TRBJ1-2): DTGVSQNPRHKITKRGQNVTFRCDPISEHNRLYWYRQTLGQGPEFLTYFQNEAQLEKSRLLSDRFSAERPKGSFSTLEIQRTEQGDSAMYLCANNRGASGGYTFGSGTRLTVV.

The chain uses TRBV7-2 and TRBJ2-7; TRBD2 is a possible D gene (5 bases). The CDR3 has 14 amino acids. V was pared by 5 bases and J by 5 bases, with 16 bases between. CDR1 and CDR2 from the germline V gene are SGHTA and FQGNSA. CDR3 nucleotides: TGTGCCAGCAGCCCGAGGGTAGCTCTCCACGAGCAGTACTTC. Protein product: CASSPRVALHEQYF.

This clone was recorded at least ten times. The chain has TRBV5-6 and TRBJ2-7, with D perhaps matching TRBD2 (6 bases). V dropped 1 base and J dropped 2 bases, with 10 bases sitting between them. The CDR3 totals 14 residues. In germline, CDR1 is SGHDT, CDR2 YYEEEE. Here the CDR3 DNA reads TGTGCCAGCAGCTTGCGCGGGATGACCTACGAGCAGTACTTC. As protein: CASSLRGMTYEQYF.

J is TRBJ2-1 and V is TRBV12-5; 10 bases align to TRBD1. Per germline, CDR1 LGHNT and CDR2 FRNRAP. J lost 3 bases, V lost 7 bases, and 15 bases had no gene match. CDR3 length equals 18 residues. The CDR3, as DNA: TGTGCTAGTGTCTCCGGGACAGGGGCGATTACAATCTACAATGAGCAGTTCTTC. Amino acid sequence: CASVSGTGAITIYNEQFF. Full variable domain (rest looked up from reference TRBV12-5 and TRBJ2-1): DARVTQTPRHKVTEMGQEVTMRCQPILGHNTVFWYRQTMMQGLELLAYFRNRAPLDDSGMPKDRFSAEMPDATLATLKIQPSEPRDSAVYFCASVSGTGAITIYNEQFFGPGTRLTVL.

This chain joins TRBV18 and TRBJ2-3, with 7 bases fitting TRBD2. From germline, CDR1 is KGHSH and CDR2 LQKENI. This CDR3 has 15 residues. After removal of 3 bases from V and 0 bases from J, the junction contained 3 bases not matched to a gene. This CDR3 is CASSPLAESTDTQYF. The CDR3 DNA is TGTGCCAGCTCACCGCTAGCGGAAAGCACAGATACGCAGTATTTT.

This clone was seen a handful of times. The V and J genes are TRBV9 and TRBJ1-1, with D unresolved. V shed 0 bases and J shed 4 bases, with 13 bases lying between them. The CDR3 is 15 residues long. In germline, CDR1 is SGDLS, CDR2 YYNGEE. The chain's CDR3 is CASSVVTGSGTEAFF. Here the CDR3 DNA reads TGTGCCAGCAGCGTAGTAACGGGTTCGGGCACTGAAGCTTTCTTT.

The table lists this clone with a few counts. J is TRBJ2-2 and V is TRBV6-5, with a tentative D call TRBD2 (6 bases). The germline V gene has CDR1 MNHEY and CDR2 SVGAGI. The CDR3 covers 15 residues. The V end was cut by 2 bases, the J end by 2 bases, with 9 bases between. Here the CDR3 reads CASSYRETNTGELFF. CDR3 DNA sequence: TGTGCCAGCAGTTACCGGGAGACAAACACCGGGGAGCTGTTTTTT.

This sequence joins TRBV4-1 and TRBJ2-7, with TRBD2 matching 7 bases. Per the germline V gene, CDR1 is MGHRA and CDR2 is YSYEKL. V was clipped by 0 bases and J by 3 bases; unmatched bases: 2. The CDR3 covers 14 residues. The CDR3 loop is CASSQDERDYEQYF. CDR3 coding DNA: TGCGCCAGCAGCCAAGATGAGCGGGACTACGAGCAGTACTTC.

The V and J genes are TRBV7-9 and TRBJ1-2, with D tentatively TRBD1 (6 bases). CDR1 is SEHNR and CDR2 is FQNEAQ in the germline V gene (reference sequence). This CDR3 region has 15 residues. The V and J ends lost 0 bases and 7 bases respectively, with 15 bases between them. The CDR3 is CASSLARGFGAGYTF. DNA of the CDR3: TGTGCCAGCAGCTTAGCGAGGGGGTTTGGGGCTGGCTACACCTTC.

The chain uses TRBV18 and TRBJ2-1, with a tentative D call TRBD2 (7 bases). Deletions cut 2 bases from V and 0 bases from J, with 8 bases between. CDR3 length: 15 residues. From germline, CDR1 is KGHSH and CDR2 LQKENI. The CDR3 loop is CASSPRGGSYNEQFF. In DNA form, the CDR3 reads TGTGCCAGCTCACCAAGGGGGGGCTCCTACAATGAGCAGTTCTTC.